The rows below give T cell receptor beta chains drawn from one sample of a study of T cell repertoires in cytomegalovirus infection. Each CDR3 protein gets one entry after TCRdb re-called the reads with MiXCR. The sample shows more than 650,000 distinct CDR3 sequences, roughly 35% of them seen only once. Sequences were obtained from PBMCs. These receptors all come from a human donor in good health (CMV status not recorded). Some clones in this sample may be carry-over from other donors' samples. The CDR3 runs from the conserved cysteine through the conserved F or W. Fields, in order: V gene, J gene, clone size, D gene, CDR3 DNA, CDR3 protein. A D gene is named only where the DNA matches it firmly. Clone size is given for some rows only: seen once, a few or many times, or a class if the clone is expanded.

>TRBV7-2|TRBJ2-4|few|NA
TGTGCCAGCAGCTTAGATCAGGGGAGAATTCTTCGAGCCAAAAACATTCAGTACTTC
CASSLDQGRILRAKNIQYF
>TRBV7-8|TRBJ1-1|many|NA
TGTGCCAGCAGCTTCCCTTTTGGGGGATCGAACACTGAAGCTTTCTTT
CASSFPFGGSNTEAFF
>TRBV7-9|TRBJ2-6|few|TRBD1
TGTGCCAGCACCTCTAGGGGGACAGCCTTCTCTGGGGCCAACGTCCTGACTTTC
CASTSRGTAFSGANVLTF
>TRBV20-1|TRBJ1-2|few|NA
TGCAGTGCTAGATTAGGAACAGCCTATGGCTACACCTTC
CSARLGTAYGYTF
>TRBV12-3/TRBV12-4|TRBJ2-2|NA|NA
TGTGCCAGCAGGTTGGAAACGACAGGTTCCACCGGGGAGCTGTTTTTT
CASRLETTGSTGELFF
>TRBV25-1|TRBJ1-2|few|NA
TGTGCCAGCAGTGAACAGGCGGGCAACTATGGCTACACCTTC
CASSEQAGNYGYTF
>TRBV20-1|TRBJ1-5|NA|NA
TGCAGTGCTAGGGAAAGGGACATGAGGTTCCAGCCCCAGCATTTT
CSARERDMRFQPQHF
>TRBV20-1|TRBJ2-7|few|TRBD2
TGCAGTGCTAGAGAGACTAGCGGGAGTTGGTCGCAGTACTTC
CSARETSGSWSQYF
>TRBV2|TRBJ1-2|NA|NA
TGTGCCAGCAGTGCCTACAACTATGGCTACACCTTC
CASSAYNYGYTF
>TRBV4-2|TRBJ1-2|NA|TRBD1
TGTGCCAGCAGCCAGGGGGACAGCCTCTATGGCTACACCTTC
CASSQGDSLYGYTF
>TRBV5-6|TRBJ2-1|NA|TRBD2
TGTGCCAGCAGCTGGACTAGCGGGAGGGCCTCCTACAATGAGCAGTTCTTC
CASSWTSGRASYNEQFF
>TRBV10-3|TRBJ2-3|NA|NA
TGTGCCATCAGTGAAGAGACAGGTCTTACGAGACAGTATTTT
CAISEETGLTRQYF
>TRBV14|TRBJ2-7|NA|NA
TGTGCCAGCAGTCAGTGGGACGAGCAGTACTTC
CASSQWDEQYF
>TRBV28|TRBJ1-6|few|TRBD1
TGTGCCAGCAGTTTATCAGGGGGCGCGTGGTCACCCCTCCACTTT
CASSLSGGAWSPLHF
>TRBV12-3/TRBV12-4|TRBJ2-2|NA|TRBD2
TGTGCCAGCAGGCAAAGACTAGCGGGAAACACCGGGGAGCTGTTTTTT
CASRQRLAGNTGELFF
>TRBV19|TRBJ1-2|NA|NA
TGTGCCAGCCGATCGGGGGGGCGGGGTCGGAATGAAGAATACACCTTC
CASRSGGRGRNEEYTF
>TRBV4-1|TRBJ2-5|NA|NA
TGCGCCAGCAGCCAAGATAGGGAGACCCAGTACTTC
CASSQDRETQYF
>TRBV7-2|TRBJ2-1|medium-sized|NA
TGTGCCAGCAGCTTAATCTCAGGGCTTCGTGAGCAGTTCTTC
CASSLISGLREQFF
>TRBV19|TRBJ2-5|NA|NA
TGTGCCAGTACTCCGGGACGCCTCATCGAAGGGACCCAGTACTTC
CASTPGRLIEGTQYF
>TRBV28|TRBJ2-5|many|TRBD1
TGTGCCAGCAGTTGGACAGGACAAGAGACCCAGTACTTC
CASSWTGQETQYF
>TRBV4-1|TRBJ2-2|NA|NA
TGCGCCAGCAGCCAGGCCTTAGCGGCAAACGGGGAGCTGTTTTTT
CASSQALAANGELFF
>TRBV7-8|TRBJ1-5|NA|NA
TGTGCCAGCAGACCACAGAAGGGGCCCCAGCATTTT
CASRPQKGPQHF
>TRBV28|TRBJ1-1|NA|NA
TGTGCCAGCAGTTTATATGGGGGCGCCGAAGCTTTCTTT
CASSLYGGAEAFF
>TRBV28|TRBJ2-7|few|TRBD1
TGTGCCAGCAGACCCACAGGGGTCTCCTACGAGCAGTACTTC
CASRPTGVSYEQYF
>TRBV6-2/TRBV6-3|TRBJ1-1|NA|NA
TGTGCCAGCAGTTACGTGGTGGCCGAAGCTTTCTTT
CASSYVVAEAFF
>TRBV12-3/TRBV12-4|TRBJ2-1|few|NA
TGTGCCAGCAGACCCTCTTTACCGAGTAGCGACAATGAGCAGTTCTTC
CASRPSLPSSDNEQFF
>TRBV27|TRBJ2-7|NA|TRBD2
TGTGCCAGCACCCCTAGCGGGAGTGGTTACGAGCAGTACTTC
CASTPSGSGYEQYF
>TRBV7-2|TRBJ1-2|many|NA
TGTGCCAGCAGCCCGCCAAACAGCCCGCTTCGCGGCTACACCTTC
CASSPPNSPLRGYTF
>TRBV2|TRBJ1-2|few|TRBD1
TGTGCCAGCAGCGTTCCTACACAGGGGGATAAAAGCTATGGCTACACCTTC
CASSVPTQGDKSYGYTF
>TRBV6-2/TRBV6-3|TRBJ2-7|NA|TRBD2
TGTGCCAGCAGTTATAGGCTAGCGGAGGTTGGGTACTCCTACGAGCAGTACTTC
CASSYRLAEVGYSYEQYF
>TRBV24-1|TRBJ2-1|NA|TRBD2
TGTGCCACCAGTGATTCCATGCGGGGGGAATTAAATGAGCAGTTCTTC
CATSDSMRGELNEQFF
>TRBV28|TRBJ1-1|once|NA
TGTGCCAGCAGGTCTACAGGGATGGGAGCTTTCTTT
CASRSTGMGAFF
>TRBV20-1|TRBJ1-1|NA|NA
TGCAGTGCTAGAGACTGGGCCATGAACACTGAAGCTTTCTTT
CSARDWAMNTEAFF
>TRBV5-1|TRBJ1-2|NA|TRBD1
TGCGCCACCGGGACAGAGAATGGCTACACCTTC
CATGTENGYTF
>TRBV12-3/TRBV12-4|TRBJ1-2|few|TRBD1
TGTGCCAGCAGTAAGAAAAAAACCGGGACAGAATATGGCTACACCTTC
CASSKKKTGTEYGYTF
>TRBV7-7|TRBJ1-4|few|TRBD1
TGTGCTAGCAGCACCGGGACAGGGGGCACTAATGAAAAACTGTTTTTT
CASSTGTGGTNEKLFF
>TRBV7-9|TRBJ1-2|NA|NA
TGTGCCAGCAGCTTAATTAGGCTCTATGGCTACACCTTC
CASSLIRLYGYTF
>TRBV28|TRBJ2-7|NA|NA
TGTGCCAGCAGTTTTGACATCTACGAGCAGTACTTC
CASSFDIYEQYF
>TRBV19|TRBJ1-1|few|TRBD1
TGTGCCAGTTCCCCCCGGGACAGGGGACTGAACACTGAAGCTTTCTTT
CASSPRDRGLNTEAFF
>TRBV27|TRBJ2-7|NA|TRBD1
TGTGCCAGCAGTTTGCTCGCCCGGACAGGTGGCATTGGCGAGCAGTACTTC
CASSLLARTGGIGEQYF
>TRBV28|TRBJ1-4|NA|NA
TGTGCCAGCAGTTCCCCTTGGGAAAAACTGTTTTTT
CASSSPWEKLFF
>TRBV12-3/TRBV12-4|TRBJ1-3|many|NA
TGTGCCAGCAGTACCAGGGGAATCTCTGGAAACACCATATATTTT
CASSTRGISGNTIYF
>TRBV11-2|TRBJ2-2|NA|NA
TGTGCCAGCAGCCTTCACTCCGGGGAGCTGTTTTTT
CASSLHSGELFF
>TRBV28|TRBJ1-5|NA|NA
TGTGCCAGCAGTTTACCGGGAGGGCACAATCAGCCCCAGCATTTT
CASSLPGGHNQPQHF
>TRBV7-9|TRBJ1-1|many|TRBD1
TGTGCCAGCAGCCCGTGGGACAGGAACACTGAAGCTTTCTTT
CASSPWDRNTEAFF
>TRBV19|TRBJ1-1|NA|NA
TGTGCCAGTAGTATATCGGGACACATGAACACTGAAGCTTTCTTT
CASSISGHMNTEAFF
>TRBV28|TRBJ2-1|many|TRBD2
TGTGCCAGCAGTTTATGGACTAGCGGGGGTAACGTAAATGAGCAGTTCTTC
CASSLWTSGGNVNEQFF
>TRBV4-2|TRBJ1-1|NA|TRBD1
TGTGCCAGCAGCCAAAATTCGGGACAGACGAACACTGAAGCTTTCTTT
CASSQNSGQTNTEAFF
>TRBV7-3|TRBJ2-6|NA|TRBD1
TGTGCCAGCAGTCGATTAGGACAGGGGAGCTCTGGGGCCAACGTCCTGACTTTC
CASSRLGQGSSGANVLTF
>TRBV6-1|TRBJ2-7|few|NA
TGTGCCAGCGTAAACAATCCCTACGAGCAGTACTTC
CASVNNPYEQYF
>TRBV28|TRBJ1-4|NA|TRBD1
TGTGCCAGCAGGCCCGGGACAGTTAATGAAAAACTGTTTTTT
CASRPGTVNEKLFF
>TRBV7-9|TRBJ2-1|few|NA
TGTGCCAGCAGCCAGGGGGGAGAGAGCTCCTACAATGAGCAGTTCTTC
CASSQGGESSYNEQFF
>TRBV7-3|TRBJ2-5|NA|NA
TGTGCCAGCAGCGCCGACAGTGAAGCTGGAGGGGGAAAGACCCAGTACTTC
CASSADSEAGGGKTQYF
>TRBV12-3/TRBV12-4|TRBJ1-6|NA|NA
TGTGCCAGCCGAAAAACCAGGCAGGGGCCAAATTCACCCCTCCACTTT
CASRKTRQGPNSPLHF